This TCR beta chain came from a study of PD-1 and CTLA-4 blockade in melanoma. The table came from immunoSEQ multiplex PCR; TCRdb's copy has only in-frame clones and leaves some out. This table has 28,000 or so clones, approximately 90% appearing once. V dropped 2 bases and J dropped 6; count of bases not matched to a gene: 7. Germline V gives CDR1 MDHEN, CDR2 SYDVKM. The length of the CDR3 is 15 residues. This clone has a single count. The sequencing here drew on CD8+ T cells from peripheral blood, taken from a patient given anti-PD-1 treatment. The chain has TRBV28 and TRBJ2-1; 7 nucleotides line up with TRBD2. This clonotype originated in a human donor with melanoma. CDR3 amino acids: CASSLVAGAINEQFF. The CDR3, as DNA: TGTGCCAGCAGTTTAGTTGCGGGAGCGATCAATGAGCAGTTCTTC. Using reference TRBV28 and TRBJ2-1 for the parts outside the CDR3, the full variable domain is DVKVTQSSRYLVKRTGEKVFLECVQDMDHENMFWYRQDPGLGLRLIYFSYDVKMKEKGDIPEGYSVSREKKERFSLILESASTNQTSMYLCASSLVAGAINEQFFGPGTRLTVL.